This T cell receptor beta chain stems from a study of blood T cell repertoires in COVID-19. Looking at the study overall: Samples came from the United States, Italy and Spain, spanning acute and convalescent COVID-19. The analysed material was cDNA or gDNA that came from T cells, B-cell-depleted T cells, or PBMCs.

The CDR3 runs 15 residues. V lost 3 bases and J lost 2; bases outside the gene matches: 6. Germline V gene data show CDR1 as SGHDN and CDR2 as FVKESK. In the authors' methods: Quantification of nucleated cells was approximated via reference gene primer amplification. Measured with immunoSEQ multiplex PCR; TCRdb has only the in-frame clones, and not every one. The V and J calls and clone size are taken from that table; D and trimming were inferred from the DNA. The sample records approximately 110,000 clones, roughly nine tenths being singletons. This chain joins TRBV14 and TRBJ2-7; 8 positions agree with TRBD1. The sequencing sample was made of peripheral blood. The sequence was collected from an elderly woman with acute or convalescent COVID-19. CDR3 in amino acids: CASSQTGAPTYEQYF. CDR3 in DNA: TGTGCCAGCAGCCAGACAGGGGCGCCCACCTACGAGCAGTACTTC.